A single sample gave rise to the 31 T cell receptor beta chains below, sequenced in a study of cytomegalovirus exposure and HLA in healthy donors. Amplification used 60 Vbeta primers and 13 Jbeta primers. TCRdb's copy holds only in-frame clones and misses some; the assay was immunoSEQ multiplex PCR. This sample carries approximately 190,000 clones, roughly four fifths of them seen once, and the ten largest clones take 0.7% to 0.95%. Material for sequencing was PBMCs. Receptor source: a woman younger than 35 in good health and CMV-seronegative.

V and J are TRBV2 and TRBJ2-2; a weak D match, TRBD2 (7 bases). This CDR3 comprises 15 residues. Per the germline V gene, CDR1 is SNHLY and CDR2 is FYNNEI. Trimming stripped 6 bases from V and 5 bases from J, with 16 bases between. The chain's CDR3 is CASRVGGAGTGELFF. The CDR3 DNA sequence: TGTGCCAGCAGAGTAGGGGGGGCAGGGACCGGGGAGCTGTTTTTT. Supplemented by reference TRBV2 and TRBJ2-2, the full variable domain reads EPEVTQTPSHQVTQMGQEVILRCVPISNHLYFYWYRQILGQKVEFLVSFYNNEISEKSEIFDDQFSVERPDGSNFTLKIRSTKLEDSAMYFCASRVGGAGTGELFFGEGSRLTVL.

The chain has TRBV1 and TRBJ2-1; TRBD2, the D gene given by the table, was not confirmed from the DNA. TRBV1 is termed a pseudogene. The CDR3 extends over 12 amino acids. The CDR3 sequence is CYPIGLGNEQFF. The CDR3 DNA reads TGCTACCCTATAGGACTAGGCAATGAGCAGTTCTTC.

This chain links TRBV19 with TRBJ2-6; TRBD2 agrees at 8 bases. The V gene end was trimmed by 5 bases and the J gene end by 3 bases; junction bases not matched to a gene: 9. The CDR3 contains 17 residues. Germline V gene sequence: CDR1 LNHDA, CDR2 SQIVND (reference sequence). For the CDR3, the DNA is TGTGCCAGTAGTCCGCGGGGGGATAAAGGTGGGGCCAACGTCCTGACTTTC. Translation: CASSPRGDKGGANVLTF.

In this sample, this clone turned up once. The chain has TRBV5-1 and TRBJ2-7; D is perhaps TRBD1 (6 bases). The V end lost 8 bases, the J end lost 5 bases, and 11 bases lay between the germline ends. This CDR3 has 11 amino acids. The germline CDR1 and CDR2 sequences are SGHRS and YFSETQ. This chain's CDR3 is CASKQGNEQYF. The CDR3 DNA is TGCGCCAGTAAACAGGGCAACGAGCAGTACTTC.

There are a few counts of this clone. The rearrangement links TRBV6-6 to TRBJ2-7; 8 bases line up with TRBD1. The CDR3 is made up of 14 amino acids. J gave up 2 bases and V 5 bases, and 5 bases lay outside the gene matches. The germline gives CDR1 MNHNY, CDR2 SVGAGI (reference sequence). The CDR3 sequence: CASSTTGGTYEQYF. The CDR3, as DNA: TGTGCCAGCAGTACCACAGGGGGAACCTACGAGCAGTACTTC.

The V and J genes are TRBV28 and TRBJ1-1; D not certain. There are 13 residues in the CDR3. V was clipped by 5 bases and J by 3 bases, with 10 bases between them. The germline V gene encodes CDR1 MDHEN and CDR2 SYDVKM. CDR3 DNA: TGTGCCAGCAGTCCCCCTTTATACACTGAAGCTTTCTTT. It codes for CASSPPLYTEAFF.

The chain couples TRBV5-4 to TRBJ2-2; 8 nucleotides agree with TRBD2. The CDR3 runs 15 residues. J gave up 7 bases and V 0 bases, and 5 bases lay outside the gene matches. Germline V lookup: CDR1 SGHNT, CDR2 YYREEE (reference sequence). CDR3 DNA: TGTGCCAGCAGCTTGGAACGGGGGGGTGGCGGGGAGCTGTTTTTT. Translated: CASSLERGGGGELFF.

The rearrangement uses TRBV6-5 and TRBJ1-3; tentative D call: TRBD1 (5 bases). Germline assignment: CDR1 MNHEY and CDR2 SVGAGI. Trimming removed 9 bases from V and 4 bases from J, with 16 bases in between. The CDR3 is made up of 14 amino acids. This chain's CDR3 is CASSPGRAGNTIYF. Written as DNA, the CDR3 is TGTGCCAGTTCGCCAGGCAGGGCAGGAAACACCATATATTTT.

The chain combines TRBV9 with TRBJ2-1; a possible D gene is TRBD2 (5 bases). CDR3 length: 16 residues. Trimming took 0 bases from V and 3 from J, leaving 13 bases between them. From germline, CDR1 is SGDLS and CDR2 YYNGEE. The CDR3 sequence: CASSVVGGAGYNEQFF. Here the CDR3 DNA reads TGTGCCAGCAGCGTAGTTGGCGGCGCGGGCTACAATGAGCAGTTCTTC.

The chain employs TRBV5-1 and TRBJ2-7, with D possibly being TRBD2 (6 bases). Looked up from germline, CDR1 is SGHRS and CDR2 is YFSETQ. The V and J ends lost 0 bases and 11 bases respectively, with 12 bases between them. This CDR3 comprises 12 residues. The CDR3 region is CASSLVGGSEYF. In DNA, the CDR3 is TGCGCCAGCAGCTTGGTCGGGGGTTCGGAGTACTTC.

This sequence joins TRBV21-1 and TRBJ2-1; no DNA check was done on the table's D call, TRBD1. TRBV21-1 is given as a pseudogene. This CDR3 is built from 17 residues. For the CDR3, the DNA is TGTGCCAGCAGCGCAAGCCAGACAGGGGGCGGGTACAATGAGCAGTTCTTC. Translation: CASSASQTGGGYNEQFF.

J is TRBJ2-3 and V is TRBV10-3; 7 nucleotides line up with TRBD2. The CDR3 runs 13 residues. V lost 9 bases, J lost 4 bases, and 7 bases stayed unmatched. The germline gives CDR1 ENHRY, CDR2 SYGVKD. The CDR3 DNA reads TGTGCCATAGCCGGACTAGAGGCAGATACGCAGTATTTT. This encodes CAIAGLEADTQYF.

The chain carries TRBV10-3 and TRBJ1-2; D remains ambiguous. The ends were cut back, 2 bases at V and 4 bases at J, with 5 bases in the middle. From germline, CDR1 is ENHRY and CDR2 SYGVKD. The CDR3 is 12 residues long. The CDR3 here is CAISETSYGYTF. For the CDR3, the DNA is TGTGCCATCAGTGAGACAAGCTATGGCTACACCTTC.

This chain links TRBV6-1 with TRBJ1-1; 10 nucleotides line up with TRBD1. Germline lookup yields CDR1 MNHNS and CDR2 SASEGT. V gave up 3 bases and J gave up 6 bases; unmatched junction bases: 7. CDR3 length: 15 residues. The CDR3 coding sequence is TGTGCCAGCAGTGAGGTACCGGACAGGGGGTCTGAAGCTTTCTTT. It translates to CASSEVPDRGSEAFF.

The table lists this clone with a few counts. The chain is built from TRBV2 and TRBJ1-4; a weak D match, TRBD1 (5 bases). Trimming stripped 2 bases from V and 6 bases from J, with 13 bases between. This CDR3 is 15 amino acids long. Germline CDR1 and CDR2: SNHLY and FYNNEI. CDR3 protein: CASSEQSQGYEKLFF. CDR3 DNA: TGTGCCAGCAGTGAACAGAGTCAGGGCTATGAAAAACTGTTTTTT.

The sample holds one count of this clone. The gene calls are TRBV27 and TRBJ1-1, with D tentatively TRBD1 (6 bases). This CDR3 has 14 residues. Germline V CDR1 and CDR2: MNHEY, SMNVEV (reference sequence). Trimming removed 5 bases at V and 5 bases at J, with 15 bases between. The CDR3 nucleotides are TGTGCCAGCAGTCAGCAACAGGGTAGAACTGAAGCTTTCTTT. Encoded protein: CASSQQQGRTEAFF.

This chain links TRBV15 with TRBJ2-5; no clear D gene. In germline, CDR1 is LNHNV, CDR2 YYDKDF (reference sequence). The V end lost 0 bases, the J end lost 1 base, and 6 bases lay between the germline ends. The CDR3 extends over 14 amino acids. The CDR3 reads CATSRDKAQETQYF. Written as DNA, the CDR3 is TGTGCCACCAGCAGAGATAAAGCCCAAGAGACCCAGTACTTC.

This chain connects TRBV5-1 to TRBJ2-2; no reliable D call. V shed 2 bases and J shed 5 bases, with 16 bases lying between them. Germline V gene sequence: CDR1 SGHRS, CDR2 YFSETQ. CDR3 length: 16 residues. The CDR3 nucleotides read TGCGCCAGCAGCTTATCGGGTAAAGTTCTGACCGGGGAGCTGTTTTTT. Translating gives CASSLSGKVLTGELFF.

This clone was observed a single time. This chain connects TRBV5-6 to TRBJ2-5; D is possibly TRBD1 (6 bases). The CDR3 covers 15 residues. Deletions cut 2 bases from V and 4 bases from J, with 15 bases between. CDR1 and CDR2 (germline): SGHDT, YYEEEE. Here the CDR3 DNA reads TGTGCCAGCAGCTTAGCAGGGGAAGGAGGAGAGACCCAGTACTTC. Translating gives CASSLAGEGGETQYF.

The genes are TRBV11-2 and TRBJ1-3, with a tentative D call TRBD1 (6 bases). Germline CDR1 SGHAT, CDR2 FQNNGV. CDR3 length equals 18 residues. V lost 2 bases and J lost 2, with 19 bases in between. The CDR3 DNA reads as TGTGCCAGCAGCTTAAGGGGGGGGCAGGACCTGACTGGAAACACCATATATTTT. Translation: CASSLRGGQDLTGNTIYF. Based on the CDR3 plus reference TRBV11-2 and TRBJ1-3, the full variable domain is EAGVAQSPRYKIIEKRQSVAFWCNPISGHATLYWYQQILGQGPKLLIQFQNNGVVDDSQLPKDRFSAERLKGVDSTLKIQPAKLEDSAVYLCASSLRGGQDLTGNTIYFGEGSWLTVV.

The table lists this clone with a count of one. V is TRBV13 and J is TRBJ2-2; D ambiguous. V shed 4 bases and J shed 0 bases, with 6 bases lying between them. Germline V lookup: CDR1 PRHDT, CDR2 FYEKMQ (reference sequence). This CDR3 contains 14 residues. CDR3 nucleotides: TGTGCCAGCAGCTCGACAACGAACACCGGGGAGCTGTTTTTT. Its protein is CASSSTTNTGELFF.

The chain links TRBV5-6 to TRBJ2-7, with unresolved D. This CDR3 contains 12 residues. Germline-derived CDR1 and CDR2 are SGHDT and YYEEEE. The germline V and J ends were trimmed by 3 bases and 5 bases, with 9 bases remaining between them. The CDR3 sequence: CASSWSRNEQYF. The CDR3 coding sequence is TGTGCCAGCAGCTGGAGCCGTAACGAGCAGTACTTC.

This chain joins TRBV27 and TRBJ2-1, with D possibly matching TRBD2 (5 bases). The V end was cut by 3 bases, the J end by 5 bases, with 11 bases between. The CDR3 is made up of 14 amino acids. Germline V gene sequence: CDR1 MNHEY, CDR2 SMNVEV (reference sequence). CDR3 sequence reads: CASSFRELNNEQFF. DNA for the CDR3: TGTGCCAGCAGTTTCCGGGAATTGAACAATGAGCAGTTCTTC.

The chain carries TRBV28 and TRBJ2-7; D not resolved. Germline CDR1 is MDHEN and CDR2 is SYDVKM. CDR3 length: 12 amino acids. V dropped 8 bases and J dropped 1 base, with 9 bases sitting between them. The DNA of the CDR3 is TGTGCCAGCTTGGCAGATTCCTACGAGCAGTACTTC. It is translated as CASLADSYEQYF.

The chain is built from TRBV4-1 and TRBJ2-1; no definite D call. This CDR3 contains 15 residues. Germline lookup yields CDR1 MGHRA and CDR2 YSYEKL. The ends were cut back, 0 bases at V and 0 bases at J, with 6 bases in the middle. The CDR3 DNA follows: TGCGCCAGCAGCCAAGAGAGATACTCCTACAATGAGCAGTTCTTC. Protein: CASSQERYSYNEQFF.

The V gene is TRBV11-2, the J gene TRBJ2-1; D may be TRBD1 (6 bases). The length of the CDR3 is 15 residues. V was shortened by 1 base and J by 3 bases, with 10 bases between the two germline ends. Per the germline V gene, CDR1 is SGHAT and CDR2 is FQNNGV. The CDR3 region has the DNA TGTGCCAGCAGCTTAGTCCAGGGGTTCTACAATGAGCAGTTCTTC. Translated: CASSLVQGFYNEQFF.

The V call is TRBV28, the J call TRBJ2-3, with a possible D match to TRBD2 (5 bases). Trimming pared 7 bases from V and 4 bases from J, leaving 18 bases between. The CDR3 has 15 residues. Germline V gene lookup returns CDR1 MDHEN and CDR2 SYDVKM. DNA for the CDR3: TGTGCCAGCATTGAGGGAGTCAGGTTAGCAGATACGCAGTATTTT. It codes for CASIEGVRLADTQYF.

The gene calls are TRBV19 and TRBJ1-5, with a weak D call TRBD1 (5 bases). Germline V gene lookup returns CDR1 LNHDA and CDR2 SQIVND (reference sequence). This CDR3 spans 15 amino acids. Trimming stripped 4 bases from V and 4 bases from J, with 14 bases between. This CDR3 is CASSKGQVSNQPQHF. The CDR3 nucleotides are TGTGCCAGTAGTAAGGGGCAGGTCTCTAATCAGCCCCAGCATTTT.

This clone occurred a few times. The rearrangement joins TRBV30 to TRBJ1-2; 10 bases line up with TRBD1. CDR1 is GTSNPN and CDR2 is SVGIG in the germline V gene (reference sequence). The junction had 2 bases not matched to a gene; V was cut back by 1 base and J by 6 bases. The CDR3 spans 13 residues. The CDR3 reads CAWSAGTGDGYTF. CDR3 nucleotide sequence: TGTGCCTGGAGTGCCGGGACAGGGGATGGCTACACCTTC.

This chain connects TRBV14 to TRBJ1-1; D gene unclear. The CDR3 extends over 15 amino acids. The V gene's germline CDR1 is SGHDN and CDR2 FVKESK. Trimming took off 4 bases at V and 2 bases at J, with 14 bases between the two ends. The CDR3 reads CASSPRGRVNTEAFF. In nucleotides, the CDR3 is TGTGCCAGCAGCCCCCGGGGAAGAGTAAACACTGAAGCTTTCTTT.

V usage is TRBV18 and J usage is TRBJ2-1; 8 bases line up with TRBD2. Unmatched junction bases numbered 9, after V lost 5 bases and J lost 6 bases. Looked up from germline, CDR1 is KGHSH and CDR2 is LQKENI. This CDR3 has 15 amino acids. In DNA form, the CDR3 reads TGTGCCAGCTCAGCCGGACTAGCCGGGGGCAATGAGCAGTTCTTC. Its translation is CASSAGLAGGNEQFF.